The clone carrying this T cell receptor (beta chain) appeared a few times. As yet, its antigen is unknown. The data were taken from a study of OX40 agonist ivuxolimab in advanced cancers. The data were produced by immunoSEQ multiplex PCR, yet TCRdb's version contains in-frame clones alone and is incomplete. The profile shows under 25,000 clones, 60% to 85% of them singletons. Findings and caveats of the study: CD4+ and CD8+ blood T cells expanded clonally by week 6 at 0.1 to 3.0 mg/kg.

The germline V gene has CDR1 SGHAT and CDR2 FQNNGV. V was clipped by 5 bases and J by 7 bases; unmatched bases: 9. CDR3 length equals 14 residues. This chain joins TRBV11-2 and TRBJ2-7; TRBD1 matches 9 bases. Source: CD4+ or CD8+ T cells sorted from blood, taken in a trial of the OX40 agonist ivuxolimab. This receptor was taken from an adult with an advanced solid tumor such as melanoma, head and neck, liver or kidney cancer. CDR3 nucleotides: TGTGCCAGCAGCCCTACAGGGGGCGGAGGAGAGCAGTACTTC. It translates to CASSPTGGGGEQYF.